The 2 T cell receptor beta chains below all came from one sample that was sequenced in a study of T cells after yellow fever vaccination. TCRdb re-analysed the 5' RACE reads in MiXCR, keeping a single row per CDR3 protein. Altogether around 610,000 distinct CDR3 sequences are present, roughly 13% being singletons, with the ten largest covering over 13%. Sequencing was performed on PBMCs, taken on the day of the yellow fever booster vaccination. These receptors originate from a man younger than 45 who received the YFV17D yellow fever vaccine.

This clonotype was observed a few times. The gene calls are TRBV24-1 and TRBJ2-1; 10 bases are a match to TRBD2. The CDR3 runs 15 residues. Germline loops: CDR1 KGHDR, CDR2 SFDVKD. J lost 4 bases, V lost 9 bases, and 8 bases had no gene match. CDR3 region: CATSLAGDVYNEQFF. CDR3 DNA sequence: TGTGCCACCTCGCTAGCGGGAGACGTGTACAATGAGCAGTTCTTC.

The chain carries TRBV27 and TRBJ2-7; D remains ambiguous. The CDR3 has 16 residues. V was cut by 1 base and J by 9 bases, with 22 bases left in between. CDR1 MNHEY and CDR2 SMNVEV come from the germline V gene (reference sequence). CDR3 DNA: TGTGCCAGCAGTTTATGGTCGGTTAGCCGGGCATCAGGGCAGTACTTC. Its protein is CASSLWSVSRASGQYF.